This entry concerns a single T cell receptor beta chain. Its antigen is still unknown. CDR3 length: 14 residues. The germline CDR1 and CDR2 sequences are MDHEN and SYDVKM. Trimming shortened V by 3 bases and J by 7 bases, and 10 bases separated the two germline ends. Assay execution proceeded at the deep level. The data were produced by immunoSEQ multiplex PCR, yet TCRdb's version contains in-frame clones alone and is incomplete. Of about a million clones listed, approximately 70% are singletons. The data are from a study of shared clonotypes between healthy human individuals. The study's findings and limits: Sampling covered nothing but blood. Tissue TCR repertoires likely differ from those found in blood.

Sequencing used memory CD4+ T cells sorted from blood. Subset specified: CD45RA-negative fraction. The chain links TRBV28 to TRBJ1-6, with D tentatively TRBD1 (5 bases). This sequence was found in a man aged 18 to 30 in good health. CDR3 DNA sequence: TGTGCCAGCAGTTTGATGGGGGGAAATTCACCCCTCCACTTT. Protein product: CASSLMGGNSPLHF.